These 6 T cell receptor beta chains were sequenced from one sample in a study of T cells after yellow fever vaccination. TCRdb recomputed calls from the 5' RACE reads with MiXCR, one row per CDR3 protein. The table records hundreds of thousands of distinct CDR3 sequences, less than 20% of them present only once. The specimen comprised PBMCs, sampled 15 days after the yellow fever booster vaccination. The receptors shown here come from a man aged 25 to 45 who received the YFV17D yellow fever vaccine.

The chain recombines TRBV18 with TRBJ2-1; no clear D. The V gene's germline CDR1 is KGHSH and CDR2 LQKENI. The CDR3 is 14 amino acids. V shed 8 bases and J shed 0 bases, with 11 bases lying between them. CDR3 in DNA: TGTGCCAGCCGCGCGCCGCTCTCCTACAATGAGCAGTTCTTC. This codes for CASRAPLSYNEQFF.

The sample holds a few counts of this clonotype. The chain joins TRBV29-1 to TRBJ2-7, with TRBD1 matching over 8 bases. Germline-derived CDR1 and CDR2 are SQVTM and ANQGSEA. V dropped 4 bases and J dropped 1; count of bases not matched to a gene: 3. The CDR3 runs 13 residues. The CDR3 protein is CSVAWTGSYEQYF. CDR3 nucleotide sequence: TGCAGCGTTGCGTGGACAGGGTCCTACGAGCAGTACTTC.

This chain joins TRBV5-1 and TRBJ2-1; D is perhaps TRBD2 (5 bases). Trimming shortened V by 2 bases and J by 3 bases, and 9 bases separated the two germline ends. The CDR3 has 14 residues. Germline CDR1 reads SGHRS; CDR2 reads YFSETQ. The CDR3 spells CASSFTSIYNEQFF. CDR3 DNA: TGCGCCAGCAGCTTTACTAGTATCTACAATGAGCAGTTCTTC.

In its sample, this clonotype was seen a few times. The rearrangement uses TRBV5-1 and TRBJ2-4; 14 nucleotides align to TRBD2. J was trimmed by 10 bases and V by 0 bases; bases with no gene match: 6. The CDR3 is 16 residues long. Germline CDR1 and CDR2: SGHRS and YFSETQ. DNA for the CDR3: TGCGCCAGCAGCTTGGTCGGACTAGCGGGGGGTTCTATTCAGTACTTC. Protein product: CASSLVGLAGGSIQYF.

This rearrangement joins TRBV24-1 to TRBJ2-6; 11 bases are shared with TRBD1. The V and J ends lost 3 bases and 2 bases, in that order; junction bases with no gene match: 11. The CDR3 is 20 residues long. Per germline, CDR1 KGHDR and CDR2 SFDVKD. The CDR3 region is CATSDALTGTGGPGANVLTF. The CDR3 coding sequence is TGTGCCACCAGTGATGCCCTCACCGGGACAGGGGGTCCTGGGGCCAACGTCCTGACTTTC.

The chain links TRBV12-3 or TRBV12-4 to TRBJ2-2; possible D gene TRBD1, 6 bases. V lost 7 bases to trimming and J lost 3 bases, with 18 bases between them. This CDR3 has 16 amino acids. CDR3 coding DNA: TGTGCCAGCACGTTGAGGGACGCAGGGGACACCGGGGAGCTGTTTTTT. Amino acid sequence: CASTLRDAGDTGELFF.